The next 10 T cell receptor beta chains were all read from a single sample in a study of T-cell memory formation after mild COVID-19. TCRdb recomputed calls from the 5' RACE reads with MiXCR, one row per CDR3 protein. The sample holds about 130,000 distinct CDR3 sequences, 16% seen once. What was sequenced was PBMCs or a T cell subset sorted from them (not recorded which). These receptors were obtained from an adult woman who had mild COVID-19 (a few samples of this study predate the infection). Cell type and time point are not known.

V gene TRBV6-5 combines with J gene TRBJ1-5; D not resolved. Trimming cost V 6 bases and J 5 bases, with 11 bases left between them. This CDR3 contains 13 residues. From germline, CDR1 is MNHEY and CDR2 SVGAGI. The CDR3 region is CASRQAGDQPQHF. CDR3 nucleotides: TGTGCCAGCAGACAAGCGGGCGATCAGCCCCAGCATTTT.

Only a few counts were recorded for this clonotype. CDR3 sequence: CASSIDRDADTQYF. DNA for the CDR3: TGTGCCAGTAGTATTGACAGGGATGCAGATACGCAGTATTTT. This chain links TRBV19 with TRBJ2-3; TRBD1 matches at 7 bases. The J segment lost 4 bases and the V segment lost 3 bases, leaving 4 bases of the junction unmatched. Germline loops: CDR1 LNHDA, CDR2 SQIVND (reference sequence). The CDR3 loop spans 14 amino acids.

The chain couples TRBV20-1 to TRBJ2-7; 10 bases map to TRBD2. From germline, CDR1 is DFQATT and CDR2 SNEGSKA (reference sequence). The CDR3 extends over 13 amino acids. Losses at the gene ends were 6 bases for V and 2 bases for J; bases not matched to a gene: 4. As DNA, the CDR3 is TGCAGTGCCCGGACTAGCGGTACCTACGAGCAGTACTTC. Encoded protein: CSARTSGTYEQYF.

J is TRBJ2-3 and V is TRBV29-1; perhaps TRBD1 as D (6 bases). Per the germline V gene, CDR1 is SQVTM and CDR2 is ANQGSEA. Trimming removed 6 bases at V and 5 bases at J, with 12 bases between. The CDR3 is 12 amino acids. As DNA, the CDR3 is TGCAGCGTCCGACCCAGGGGAGATACGCAGTATTTT. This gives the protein CSVRPRGDTQYF.

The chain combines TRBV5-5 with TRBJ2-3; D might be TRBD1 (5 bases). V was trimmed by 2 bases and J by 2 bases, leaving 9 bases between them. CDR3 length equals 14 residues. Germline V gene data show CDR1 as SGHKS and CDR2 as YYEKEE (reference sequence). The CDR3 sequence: CASSFRALTDTQYF. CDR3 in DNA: TGTGCCAGCAGCTTCAGGGCCCTCACAGATACGCAGTATTTT.

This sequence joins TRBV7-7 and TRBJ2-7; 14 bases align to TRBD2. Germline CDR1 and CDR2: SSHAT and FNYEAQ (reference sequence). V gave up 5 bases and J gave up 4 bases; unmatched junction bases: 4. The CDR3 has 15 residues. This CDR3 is CASSPGLAGDYEQYF. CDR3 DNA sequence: TGTGCCAGCAGCCCGGGACTAGCGGGGGATTACGAGCAGTACTTC.

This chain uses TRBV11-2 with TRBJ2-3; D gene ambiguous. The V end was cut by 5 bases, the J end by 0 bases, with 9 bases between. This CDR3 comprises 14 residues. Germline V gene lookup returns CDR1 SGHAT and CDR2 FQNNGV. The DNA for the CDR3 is TGTGCCAGCAGCCCCTGGCCTAGCACAGATACGCAGTATTTT. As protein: CASSPWPSTDTQYF. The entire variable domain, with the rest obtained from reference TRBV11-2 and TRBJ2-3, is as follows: EAGVAQSPRYKIIEKRQSVAFWCNPISGHATLYWYQQILGQGPKLLIQFQNNGVVDDSQLPKDRFSAERLKGVDSTLKIQPAKLEDSAVYLCASSPWPSTDTQYFGPGTRLTVL.

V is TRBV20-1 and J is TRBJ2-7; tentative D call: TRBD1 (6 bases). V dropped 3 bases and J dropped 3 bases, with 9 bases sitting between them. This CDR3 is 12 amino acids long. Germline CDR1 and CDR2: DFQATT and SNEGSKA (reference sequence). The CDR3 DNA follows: TGCAGTGCTAGGTTGGACAGCTACGAGCAGTACTTC. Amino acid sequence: CSARLDSYEQYF.

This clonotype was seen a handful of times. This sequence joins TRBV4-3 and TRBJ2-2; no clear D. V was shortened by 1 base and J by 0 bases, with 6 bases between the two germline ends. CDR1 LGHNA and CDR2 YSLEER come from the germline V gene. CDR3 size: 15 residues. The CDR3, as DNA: TGCGCCAGCAGCCAAGGGACGACGAACACCGGGGAGCTGTTTTTT. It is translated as CASSQGTTNTGELFF.

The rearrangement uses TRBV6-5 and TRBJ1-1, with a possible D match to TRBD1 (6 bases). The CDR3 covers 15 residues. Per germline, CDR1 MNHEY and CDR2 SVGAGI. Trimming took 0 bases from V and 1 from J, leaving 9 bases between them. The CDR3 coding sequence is TGTGCCAGCAGTTACTCCGCACAGGGGAACACTGAAGCTTTCTTT. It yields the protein CASSYSAQGNTEAFF.